The text below deals with one T cell receptor beta chain. The data were obtained in a study of blood T cell repertoires in COVID-19. The wider study: Some COVID-19 samples were acute and others convalescent; all came from the United States, Italy and Spain. In each case, the material was cDNA or gDNA derived from T cells, B-cell-depleted T cells, or PBMCs.

Under the authors' procedure: The assay estimated nucleated cells by amplifying reference gene primers. Some clones are missing from TCRdb's copy, which holds only in-frame ones; the method was immunoSEQ multiplex PCR. V and J calls and clone size follow that table, whereas D and trimming were derived from the DNA. The data contain roughly 100,000 clones, 87% of them singletons. Deletions cut 4 bases from V and 5 bases from J, with 17 bases between. Looked up from germline, CDR1 is SGHTA and CDR2 is FQGNSA. This CDR3 is 15 amino acids long. This receptor was identified in a human donor in a cohort sampled during active COVID-19. V is TRBV7-2 and J is TRBJ2-5; D is possibly TRBD2 (6 bases). The sample was peripheral blood. DNA for the CDR3: TGTGCCAGCAGCTCCACCCCGACTAGGCGTGAGACCCAGTACTTC. It yields the protein CASSSTPTRRETQYF.